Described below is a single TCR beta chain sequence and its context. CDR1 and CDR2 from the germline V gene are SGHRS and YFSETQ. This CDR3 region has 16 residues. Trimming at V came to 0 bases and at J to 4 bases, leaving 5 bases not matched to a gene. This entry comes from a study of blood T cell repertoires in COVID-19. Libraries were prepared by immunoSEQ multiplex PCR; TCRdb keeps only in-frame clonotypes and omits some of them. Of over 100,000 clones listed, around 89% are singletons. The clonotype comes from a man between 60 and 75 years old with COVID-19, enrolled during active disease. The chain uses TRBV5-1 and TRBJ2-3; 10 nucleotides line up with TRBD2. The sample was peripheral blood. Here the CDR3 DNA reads TGCGCCAGCAGCTTGGACCCGGGACTAGCGTCAGATACGCAGTATTTT. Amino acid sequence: CASSLDPGLASDTQYF.